This TCR beta chain is from a study of cytomegalovirus exposure and HLA in healthy donors (dated by TCRdb to about 2017). A note on the overall study: According to a later analysis, the roughly 120 validation repertoires were produced on the same platform as the 700 or so repertoires of the first cohort. The study aimed to test whether signatures of past pathogen exposure could be identified by cataloging public T cell receptors. In addition to the first cohort of 500 to 850 subjects, a separate validation cohort of 130 or so different subjects was used. To predict cytomegalovirus infection status, the study combined high-throughput TCR immunosequencing, statistical association of individual TCRs with disease status, and machine learning. The research as a whole found: Subsequent analysis determined that TCRs grouped into clusters in the first cohort also showed a tendency toward co-occurrence across the roughly 130 validation repertoires, and 94% of cluster scores exceeded 0. It was suggested by the authors that the approach could potentially be generalized to other disease states and immunological phenotypes. The study gave a list of under 200 TCR beta chains associated with cytomegalovirus. A later analysis lacked HLA typing for the validation cohort, so it scored co-occurrence in that cohort across all 110 or so repertoires. While some public TCRs were present in many individuals, most TCR sequences turned up only very rarely across donors. Cytomegalovirus status was reported to be diagnosed by the classifier with high specificity and sensitivity in both the original and validation cohorts. In vitro tests confirmed that a few of the cytomegalovirus-associated TCR beta chains recognize cytomegalovirus antigens.

Donors formed part of the validation cohort, which comprised 120 subjects and was distinct from the first cohort of 550 to 850 subjects. To prepare the library, the immunoSEQ multiplex PCR assay was applied. In the authors' own workflow: A statistical classification framework was built to diagnose cytomegalovirus status from the catalog of TCR beta chain sequences. TCRdb mirrors the immuneACCESS table, restricted to in-frame sequences. Some clones are absent from its copies; in checked studies, under half trace to an unresolved V gene, and the reason for the others is unknown. V, J and clone size are taken as reported in that table, and D and trimming were inferred from the DNA itself. The sample yields 90,000 or so clones; 95% to 98% were counted once. Less than 0.8% of the sample rests with the top ten. The CDR3 has 15 amino acids, counting the end cysteine and phenylalanine. Of the read, only the CDR3 DNA is kept; its 45 bases are in frame from base 1. CDR1 is given as MRHNA and CDR2 as SNTAGT, both from the germline V gene. V lost 3 bases and J lost 5 bases; the stretch between them is 13 bases long.

Regarding this clone: Its recognized antigen is unknown. No base quality information exists; no much larger clone differs at one position.

The chain was built from TRBV6-4 and TRBJ2-2; no D gene call is confident. Source material: PBMCs. The source is a young man in good health and CMV-seronegative. The DNA is as follows: TGTGCCAGCAGTGATTCTCTCAAAACAACCGGGGAGCTGTTTTTT. It translates to CASSDSLKTTGELFF.